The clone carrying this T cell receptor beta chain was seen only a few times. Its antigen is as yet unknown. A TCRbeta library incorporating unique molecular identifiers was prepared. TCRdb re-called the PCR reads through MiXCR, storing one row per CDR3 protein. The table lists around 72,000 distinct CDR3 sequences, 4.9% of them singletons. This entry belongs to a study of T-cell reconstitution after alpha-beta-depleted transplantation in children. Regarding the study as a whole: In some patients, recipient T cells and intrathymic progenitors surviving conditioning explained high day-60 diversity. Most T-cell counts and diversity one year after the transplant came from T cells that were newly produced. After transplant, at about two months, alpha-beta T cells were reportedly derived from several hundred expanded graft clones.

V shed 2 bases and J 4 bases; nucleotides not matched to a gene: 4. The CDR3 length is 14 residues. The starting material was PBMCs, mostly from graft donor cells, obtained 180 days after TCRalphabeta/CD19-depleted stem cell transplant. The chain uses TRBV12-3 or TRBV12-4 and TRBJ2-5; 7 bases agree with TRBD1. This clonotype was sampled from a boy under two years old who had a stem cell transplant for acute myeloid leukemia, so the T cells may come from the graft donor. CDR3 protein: CASSLRTGGETQYF. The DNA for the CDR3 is TGTGCCAGCAGTTTACGGACAGGCGGAGAGACCCAGTACTTC.